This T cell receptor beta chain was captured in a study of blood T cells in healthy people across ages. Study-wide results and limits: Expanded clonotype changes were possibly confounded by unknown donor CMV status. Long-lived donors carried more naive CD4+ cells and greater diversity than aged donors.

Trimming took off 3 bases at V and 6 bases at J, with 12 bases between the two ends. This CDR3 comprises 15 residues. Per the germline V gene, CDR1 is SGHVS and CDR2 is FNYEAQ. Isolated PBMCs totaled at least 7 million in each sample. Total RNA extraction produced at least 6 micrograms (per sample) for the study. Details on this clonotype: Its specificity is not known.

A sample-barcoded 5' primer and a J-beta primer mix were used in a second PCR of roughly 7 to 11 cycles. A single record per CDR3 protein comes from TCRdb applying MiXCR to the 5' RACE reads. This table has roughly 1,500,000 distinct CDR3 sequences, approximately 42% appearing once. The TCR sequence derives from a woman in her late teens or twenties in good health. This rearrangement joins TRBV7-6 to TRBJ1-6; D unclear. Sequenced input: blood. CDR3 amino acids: CASSFTGPFNSPLHF. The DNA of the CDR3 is TGTGCCAGCAGCTTTACCGGGCCGTTTAATTCACCCCTCCACTTT.